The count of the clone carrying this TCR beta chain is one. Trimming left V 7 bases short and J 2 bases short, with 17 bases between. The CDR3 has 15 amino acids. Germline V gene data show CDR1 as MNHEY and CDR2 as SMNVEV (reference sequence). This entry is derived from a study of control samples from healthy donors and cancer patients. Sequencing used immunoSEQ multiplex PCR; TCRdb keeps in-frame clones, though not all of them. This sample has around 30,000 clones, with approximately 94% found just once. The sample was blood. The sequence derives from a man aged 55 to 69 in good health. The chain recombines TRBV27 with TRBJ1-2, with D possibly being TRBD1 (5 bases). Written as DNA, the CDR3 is TGTGCCAGCAAACTCAGCAGGGAAGTAAACTATGGCTACACCTTC. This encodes CASKLSREVNYGYTF.